What follows are 10 T cell receptor beta chains derived from one specimen sequenced in a study of spatial heterogeneity in lung cancer. TCRdb recomputed calls from the 5' RACE reads with MiXCR, one row per CDR3 protein. The top ten hold roughly 23% of the sample, which has about 15,000 distinct CDR3 sequences, 6.3% seen once. As to time point: blood at routine non-recurrence follow-up after resection. The sequences come from PBMCs, collected at follow-up. The receptor source for this set is a male donor with early-stage non-small cell lung cancer.

This clonotype was seen at least ten times. The V gene is TRBV28, the J gene TRBJ2-1, with a weak D call TRBD1 (6 bases). Germline V CDR1 and CDR2: MDHEN, SYDVKM. V was trimmed by 7 bases and J by 2 bases, leaving 18 bases between them. The CDR3 runs to 16 residues. Here the CDR3 reads CASTPRGTPPYNEQFF. CDR3 in DNA: TGTGCCAGCACCCCCAGGGGAACTCCCCCCTACAATGAGCAGTTCTTC.

This clonotype has a count of ten or more. The chain uses TRBV15 and TRBJ2-1; 13 bases fit TRBD2. J lost 0 bases, V lost 9 bases, and 8 bases had no gene match. This CDR3 is built from 17 residues. The germline V gene encodes CDR1 LNHNV and CDR2 YYDKDF (reference sequence). CDR3 sequence: CATWTSGRPSSYNEQFF. CDR3 coding DNA: TGTGCCACATGGACTAGCGGGAGACCGAGCTCCTACAATGAGCAGTTCTTC.

This clonotype came up many times. The V gene is TRBV7-3, the J gene TRBJ2-1; D may be TRBD1 or TRBD2 (7 bases each). The V and J ends lost 4 bases and 9 bases respectively, with 16 bases between them. The germline V gene has CDR1 SGHTA and CDR2 FQGTGA. The CDR3 is 14 residues long. This CDR3 reads CASSSQGGVFEQFF. The CDR3 nucleotides read TGTGCCAGCAGCTCCCAGGGGGGGGTTTTTGAGCAGTTCTTC.

This clonotype is a singleton in its sample. V is TRBV20-1 and J is TRBJ1-2; a weak D match, TRBD1 (6 bases). The CDR3 is 13 amino acids. Trimming cost V 6 bases and J 0 bases, with 11 bases left between them. CDR1 DFQATT and CDR2 SNEGSKA come from the germline V gene (reference sequence). CDR3 protein: CSAKTGANYGYTF. The CDR3 DNA sequence: TGCAGTGCGAAGACAGGCGCTAACTATGGCTACACCTTC.

This clonotype was picked up many times. The gene calls are TRBV5-1 and TRBJ1-1; D gene ambiguous. The CDR3 extends over 13 amino acids. V gave up 0 bases and J gave up 3 bases, with 6 bases separating them. Per germline, CDR1 SGHRS and CDR2 YFSETQ. CDR3 loop: CASSLGADTEAFF. CDR3 coding DNA: TGCGCCAGCAGCTTGGGTGCAGACACTGAAGCTTTCTTT.

At least ten counts were recorded for this clonotype. The chain has TRBV4-1 and TRBJ1-4, with D tentatively TRBD1 (5 bases). Germline V gene lookup returns CDR1 MGHRA and CDR2 YSYEKL. Trimming cost V 3 bases and J 8 bases, with 13 bases left between them. CDR3 length: 14 amino acids. CDR3 in amino acids: CASSHRDRREKLFF. In DNA form, the CDR3 reads TGCGCCAGCAGCCACCGAGACAGAAGGGAAAAACTGTTTTTT.

This clonotype was seen at least ten times. V gene TRBV4-3 combines with J gene TRBJ2-2; D perhaps matches TRBD2 (6 bases). The V end lost 4 bases, the J end lost 4 bases, and 19 bases lay between the germline ends. The germline CDR1 and CDR2 sequences are LGHNA and YSLEER. The CDR3 totals 17 residues. CDR3 nucleotide sequence: TGCGCCAGCAGCCCTGGTCCCAGACTAGGTATCACCGGGGAGCTGTTTTTT. This encodes CASSPGPRLGITGELFF.

This clonotype occurred many times. The rearrangement links TRBV28 to TRBJ2-7; the match to TRBD2 covers 13 bases. The germline V gene has CDR1 MDHEN and CDR2 SYDVKM. This CDR3 is 17 amino acids long. With 4 bases clipped from V and 7 bases from J, the junction kept 13 bases outside the gene matches. CDR3 DNA sequence: TGTGCCAGCAGTTCCCTTGGGACTAGCGGGAAGTCGAATGAGCAGTACTTC. As protein: CASSSLGTSGKSNEQYF. Looking up the rest from reference TRBV28 and TRBJ2-7 gives the full variable domain: DVKVTQSSRYLVKRTGEKVFLECVQDMDHENMFWYRQDPGLGLRLIYFSYDVKMKEKGDIPEGYSVSREKKERFSLILESASTNQTSMYLCASSSLGTSGKSNEQYFGPGTRLTVT.

This clonotype has at least ten counts. The V and J genes are TRBV20-1 and TRBJ1-5, with 7 bases aligning to TRBD1. The CDR3 runs to 15 residues. The V gene's germline CDR1 is DFQATT and CDR2 SNEGSKA (reference sequence). The junction had 11 bases not matched to a gene; V was cut back by 4 bases and J by 5 bases. CDR3 DNA: TGCAGTGCTATAGGGGGCAGGGAACACGATCAGCCCCAGCATTTT. Translating it yields CSAIGGREHDQPQHF.

Only one count was recorded for this clonotype. A read error is possible here, since a much larger clone lies one base away. The V call is TRBV20-1, the J call TRBJ1-2; D gene uncertain. CDR3 size: 14 residues. The V gene's germline CDR1 is DFQATT and CDR2 SNEGSKA (reference sequence). CDR3 nucleotides: TGCAGTGCTAGACAGGCAGCCTCTAACCATGGCTACACCTTC. Translated, it gives CSARQAASNHGYTF.